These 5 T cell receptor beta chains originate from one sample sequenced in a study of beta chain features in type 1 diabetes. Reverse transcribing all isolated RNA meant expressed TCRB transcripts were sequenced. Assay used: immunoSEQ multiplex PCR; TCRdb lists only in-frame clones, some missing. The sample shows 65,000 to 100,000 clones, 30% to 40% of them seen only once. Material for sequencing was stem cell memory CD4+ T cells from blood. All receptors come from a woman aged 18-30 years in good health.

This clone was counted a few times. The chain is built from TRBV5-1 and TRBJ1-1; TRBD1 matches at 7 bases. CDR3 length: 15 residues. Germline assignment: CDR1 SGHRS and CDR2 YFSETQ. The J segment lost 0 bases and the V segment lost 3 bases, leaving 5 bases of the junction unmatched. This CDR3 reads CASSWGTAMNTEAFF. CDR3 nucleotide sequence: TGCGCCAGCAGCTGGGGGACAGCCATGAACACTGAAGCTTTCTTT.

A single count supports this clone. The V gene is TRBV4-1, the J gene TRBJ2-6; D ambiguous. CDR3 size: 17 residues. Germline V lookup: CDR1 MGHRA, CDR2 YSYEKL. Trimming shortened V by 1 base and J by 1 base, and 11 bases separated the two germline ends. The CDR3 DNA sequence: TGCGCCAGCAGCCAAGGCCTCCCTAAATCTGGGGCCAACGTCCTGACTTTC. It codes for CASSQGLPKSGANVLTF.

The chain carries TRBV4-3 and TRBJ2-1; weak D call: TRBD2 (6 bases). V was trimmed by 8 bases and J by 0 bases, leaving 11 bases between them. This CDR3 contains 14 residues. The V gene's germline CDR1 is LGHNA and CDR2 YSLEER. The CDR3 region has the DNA TGCGCCAGCTCCCGGGACTCCTCCTACAATGAGCAGTTCTTC. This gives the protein CASSRDSSYNEQFF.

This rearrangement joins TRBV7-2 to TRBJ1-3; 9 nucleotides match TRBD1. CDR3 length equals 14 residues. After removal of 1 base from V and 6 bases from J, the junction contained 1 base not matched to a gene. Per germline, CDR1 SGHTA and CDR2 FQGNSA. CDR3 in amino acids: CASSLGQGVNTIYF. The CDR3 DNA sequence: TGTGCCAGCAGCTTAGGACAGGGGGTAAACACCATATATTTT.

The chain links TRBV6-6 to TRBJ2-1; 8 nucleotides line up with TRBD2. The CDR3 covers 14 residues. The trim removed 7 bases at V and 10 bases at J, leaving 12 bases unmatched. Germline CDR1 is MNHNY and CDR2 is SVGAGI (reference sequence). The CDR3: CASKISGAAVEQFF. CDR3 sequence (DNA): TGTGCCAGCAAGATTAGCGGGGCCGCGGTCGAGCAGTTCTTC.